This passage covers 2 T cell receptor beta chains from one sample sequenced in a study of shared clonotypes between healthy human individuals (dated by TCRdb to 2019 to 2021). The method behind the library was the immunoSEQ multiplex PCR assay. TCRdb holds this immuneACCESS table with in-frame rearrangements only. Some clones are missing; in checked studies, unresolved V genes explain under half, and the rest has no known cause. This sample comprises over a million clones, approximately 97% of them detected only once. The ten most abundant clones make up approximately 1.2% of the sample. Sequencing was done on a sample of naive CD4+ T cells sorted from blood. According to the study, the label for this sample's cell subset or site signals: CD45RA+ positively selected. The receptor source for this set is a man aged 25-40 years in good health.

This chain connects TRBV4-1 to TRBJ2-7; 12 bases are shared with TRBD2. The CDR3 runs 21 residues. J gave up 2 bases and V 1 base, and 18 bases lay outside the gene matches. Germline lookup yields CDR1 MGHRA and CDR2 YSYEKL. CDR3 loop: CASSQGEASGRAGVPPYEQYF. The CDR3 DNA reads as TGCGCCAGCAGCCAAGGGGAGGCTAGCGGGAGGGCCGGCGTTCCCCCCTACGAGCAGTACTTC.

Concerning this clone itself: This same CDR3 is encoded by further DNA sequences in the sample. The chain uses TRBV6-5 and TRBJ2-3; D is ambiguous. V lost 7 bases to trimming and J lost 4 bases, with 6 bases between them. The CDR3 loop spans 11 amino acids. Germline CDR1 and CDR2: MNHEY and SVGAGI. As DNA, the CDR3 is TGTGCCAGCACGCGTGCAGATACGCAGTATTTT. It is translated as CASTRADTQYF.